These T cell receptor beta chains were read from a single sample in a study of OX40 agonist ivuxolimab in advanced cancers. Assay: immunoSEQ multiplex PCR; the TCRdb copy retains only in-frame clones and omits some. This table has about 50,000 clones, 75% to 80% appearing once. The starting material was CD4+ or CD8+ T cells sorted from blood, obtained in a trial of the OX40 agonist ivuxolimab. These TCRs come from an adult with an advanced solid tumor such as melanoma, head and neck, liver or kidney cancer. Both conserved end residues are part of each CDR3. The order of the fields is D gene, V gene, clone size, J gene, CDR3 length, CDR3 protein, CDR3 DNA. D genes are given only for firm matches. Some rows have no size entry. The others give once, few or many, or a class for an expanded clone.

d_gene: -; v_gene: TRBV28; abundance: -; j_gene: TRBJ1-5; len: 15; CDR3aa: CASSFRQERYQPQHF; CDR3nt: TGTGCCAGCAGTTTCCGACAGGAAAGGTACCAGCCCCAGCATTTT
d_gene: TRBD1; v_gene: TRBV5-1; abundance: -; j_gene: TRBJ1-4; len: 14; CDR3aa: CASSRGQGYEKLFF; CDR3nt: TGCGCCAGCAGCCGAGGACAGGGCTATGAAAAACTGTTTTTT
d_gene: TRBD1; v_gene: TRBV7-2; abundance: -; j_gene: TRBJ1-1; len: 14; CDR3aa: CASSSLGRGGLAFF; CDR3nt: TGTGCCAGCAGCTCCTTAGGTCGAGGGGGCTTAGCTTTCTTT
d_gene: TRBD2; v_gene: TRBV6-1; abundance: -; j_gene: TRBJ2-1; len: 15; CDR3aa: CASTQRNSGRDEQFF; CDR3nt: TGTGCCAGCACTCAAAGGAATAGCGGGAGGGATGAGCAGTTCTTC
d_gene: TRBD2; v_gene: TRBV10-2; abundance: -; j_gene: TRBJ2-1; len: 16; CDR3aa: CASNFGTSGTYNEQFF; CDR3nt: TGCGCCAGCAATTTCGGGACTAGCGGCACCTACAATGAGCAGTTCTTC
d_gene: -; v_gene: TRBV11-2; abundance: -; j_gene: TRBJ2-7; len: 16; CDR3aa: CASSLLTGTGSYEQYF; CDR3nt: TGTGCCAGCAGCTTGCTAACAGGTACAGGCTCCTACGAGCAGTACTTC
d_gene: -; v_gene: TRBV5-8; abundance: -; j_gene: TRBJ2-7; len: 15; CDR3aa: CASSLGWGTDYEQYF; CDR3nt: TGTGCCAGCAGCTTGGGGTGGGGGACTGACTACGAGCAGTACTTC
d_gene: -; v_gene: TRBV15; abundance: -; j_gene: TRBJ2-7; len: 16; CDR3aa: CATSRDSGALRDEQYF; CDR3nt: TGTGCCACCAGCAGAGATTCGGGGGCCCTTCGGGACGAGCAGTACTTC
d_gene: -; v_gene: TRBV18; abundance: -; j_gene: TRBJ2-6; len: 21; CDR3aa: CASSPPFGERHSRSGANVLTF; CDR3nt: TGTGCCAGCTCACCACCTTTCGGGGAACGGCACAGTCGCTCAGGGGCCAACGTCCTGACTTTC
d_gene: TRBD1; v_gene: TRBV7-2; abundance: once; j_gene: TRBJ1-3; len: 17; CDR3aa: CASSPRDRRTSGNTIYF; CDR3nt: TGTGCCAGCAGCCCGCGGGACAGGCGAACCTCTGGAAACACCATATATTTT
d_gene: TRBD2; v_gene: TRBV9; abundance: -; j_gene: TRBJ2-3; len: 15; CDR3aa: CASSVGLAGSDTQYF; CDR3nt: TGTGCCAGCAGCGTTGGACTAGCGGGATCAGATACGCAGTATTTT
d_gene: TRBD2; v_gene: TRBV6-5; abundance: -; j_gene: TRBJ2-7; len: 13; CDR3aa: CASRSGDRWEQYF; CDR3nt: TGTGCCAGCAGGAGCGGGGACCGATGGGAGCAGTACTTC
d_gene: TRBD1; v_gene: TRBV5-1; abundance: -; j_gene: TRBJ2-1; len: 18; CDR3aa: CASSLRGQSGGSYNEQFF; CDR3nt: TGCGCCAGCAGCTTGAGGGGACAGTCAGGGGGATCCTACAATGAGCAGTTCTTC
d_gene: -; v_gene: TRBV27; abundance: -; j_gene: TRBJ2-7; len: 17; CDR3aa: CASSEGYGSVGSYEQYF; CDR3nt: TGTGCCAGCAGCGAGGGGTACGGGTCGGTCGGGTCCTACGAGCAGTACTTC
d_gene: -; v_gene: TRBV5-1; abundance: -; j_gene: TRBJ1-2; len: 13; CDR3aa: CASSRPGADGYTF; CDR3nt: TGCGCCAGCAGCCGGCCAGGGGCAGATGGCTACACCTTC
d_gene: TRBD1; v_gene: TRBV5-1; abundance: -; j_gene: TRBJ1-1; len: 14; CDR3aa: CATSQGGMNTEAFF; CDR3nt: TGCGCCACCTCACAGGGGGGCATGAACACTGAAGCTTTCTTT
d_gene: TRBD1; v_gene: TRBV5-8; abundance: -; j_gene: TRBJ1-2; len: 14; CDR3aa: CASRHRGFSYGYTF; CDR3nt: TGTGCCAGCAGACACAGGGGATTTAGCTATGGCTACACCTTC
d_gene: -; v_gene: TRBV5-6; abundance: -; j_gene: TRBJ1-2; len: 16; CDR3aa: CASSLVRDGNTMSYTF; CDR3nt: TGTGCCAGCAGCTTGGTGAGGGACGGAAACACTATGAGCTACACCTTC
d_gene: TRBD1; v_gene: TRBV29-1; abundance: -; j_gene: TRBJ1-2; len: 18; CDR3aa: CSVEDEPGTGGLNYGYTF; CDR3nt: TGCAGCGTTGAAGATGAACCAGGGACAGGGGGCTTGAACTATGGCTACACCTTC
d_gene: -; v_gene: TRBV28; abundance: -; j_gene: TRBJ1-2; len: 11; CDR3aa: CASASNYGYTF; CDR3nt: TGTGCCAGCGCATCTAACTATGGCTACACCTTC
d_gene: TRBD2; v_gene: TRBV18; abundance: -; j_gene: TRBJ2-7; len: 13; CDR3aa: CASSIPGGYKQYF; CDR3nt: TGTGCCAGCTCAATCCCGGGAGGCTACAAGCAGTACTTC
d_gene: -; v_gene: TRBV5-5; abundance: -; j_gene: TRBJ2-1; len: 15; CDR3aa: CASSFLRSGINEQFF; CDR3nt: TGTGCCAGCAGCTTTCTGCGTAGCGGAATCAATGAGCAGTTCTTC
d_gene: -; v_gene: TRBV27; abundance: -; j_gene: TRBJ2-2; len: 15; CDR3aa: CASSASTANTGELFF; CDR3nt: TGTGCCAGCAGTGCCTCGACAGCGAACACCGGGGAGCTGTTTTTT
d_gene: -; v_gene: TRBV6-5; abundance: -; j_gene: TRBJ1-4; len: 13; CDR3aa: CASSWDREGKLFF; CDR3nt: TGTGCCAGCAGTTGGGACCGGGAGGGAAAACTGTTTTTT
d_gene: -; v_gene: TRBV21-1; abundance: -; j_gene: TRBJ2-7; len: 16; CDR3aa: CASSISPRRRYYEQYF; CDR3nt: TGTGCCAGCAGCATTAGTCCCCGCCGGAGGTACTACGAGCAGTACTTC
d_gene: TRBD2; v_gene: TRBV5-5; abundance: -; j_gene: TRBJ2-1; len: 16; CDR3aa: CASRGTSGRGRDEQFF; CDR3nt: TGTGCCAGCAGGGGGACTAGCGGGAGGGGAAGGGATGAGCAGTTCTTC
d_gene: -; v_gene: TRBV15; abundance: few; j_gene: TRBJ2-3; len: 14; CDR3aa: CATSTRSGGDTQYF; CDR3nt: TGTGCCACCAGCACGCGTTCCGGGGGCGATACGCAGTATTTT
d_gene: -; v_gene: TRBV7-2; abundance: -; j_gene: TRBJ2-7; len: 12; CDR3aa: CASSLEGSEQYF; CDR3nt: TGTGCCAGCAGCTTAGAGGGCAGCGAGCAGTACTTC
d_gene: -; v_gene: TRBV6-1; abundance: -; j_gene: TRBJ1-2; len: 11; CDR3aa: CASTTNYGYTF; CDR3nt: TGTGCCAGCACAACTAACTATGGCTACACCTTC
d_gene: -; v_gene: TRBV6-6; abundance: -; j_gene: TRBJ1-4; len: 15; CDR3aa: CASSSSFATNEKLFF; CDR3nt: TGTGCCAGCAGCTCCTCCTTCGCAACTAATGAAAAACTGTTTTTT
d_gene: -; v_gene: TRBV18; abundance: -; j_gene: TRBJ2-3; len: 13; CDR3aa: CASSPFPTDTQYF; CDR3nt: TGTGCCAGCTCACCCTTCCCAACAGATACGCAGTATTTT
d_gene: -; v_gene: TRBV7-2; abundance: -; j_gene: TRBJ1-5; len: 13; CDR3aa: CASSPRDRQPQHF; CDR3nt: TGTGCCAGCAGCCCCAGGGATCGGCAGCCCCAGCATTTT
d_gene: -; v_gene: TRBV6-5; abundance: -; j_gene: TRBJ1-6; len: 12; CDR3aa: CASRDLGKPLHF; CDR3nt: TGTGCCAGCAGGGATCTGGGTAAACCCCTCCACTTT
d_gene: TRBD1; v_gene: TRBV11-3; abundance: -; j_gene: TRBJ2-4; len: 12; CDR3aa: CASSLTGDIQYF; CDR3nt: TGTGCCAGCAGCTTGACAGGGGACATTCAGTACTTC
d_gene: -; v_gene: TRBV21-1; abundance: -; j_gene: TRBJ1-6; len: 17; CDR3aa: CASSKRPGSTLNSPLHF; CDR3nt: TGTGCCAGCAGCAAACGGCCAGGCTCAACGCTAAATTCACCCCTCCACTTT
d_gene: -; v_gene: TRBV9; abundance: -; j_gene: TRBJ1-4; len: 13; CDR3aa: CASTRGRNEKLFF; CDR3nt: TGTGCCAGCACCCGTGGCCGTAATGAAAAACTGTTTTTT
d_gene: -; v_gene: TRBV7-2; abundance: -; j_gene: TRBJ2-3; len: 11; CDR3aa: CASSLGRPVYF; CDR3nt: TGTGCCAGCAGCTTAGGGCGCCCCGTGTATTTT
d_gene: -; v_gene: TRBV28; abundance: -; j_gene: TRBJ2-1; len: 15; CDR3aa: CASSRGTVPSDEQFF; CDR3nt: TGTGCCAGCTCCCGAGGCACAGTCCCCTCGGATGAGCAGTTCTTC
d_gene: -; v_gene: TRBV2; abundance: -; j_gene: TRBJ2-5; len: 13; CDR3aa: CASRSDSSGTQYF; CDR3nt: TGTGCCAGCAGATCGGACTCGTCGGGGACCCAGTACTTC
d_gene: -; v_gene: TRBV21-1; abundance: few; j_gene: TRBJ1-1; len: 14; CDR3aa: CASGPRHLNTEAFF; CDR3nt: TGTGCCAGCGGGCCTCGACACCTGAACACTGAAGCTTTCTTT
d_gene: -; v_gene: TRBV7-2; abundance: -; j_gene: TRBJ1-5; len: 16; CDR3aa: CASSLGGGGTNQPQHF; CDR3nt: TGTGCCAGCAGCTTAGGGGGAGGAGGGACCAATCAGCCCCAGCATTTT
d_gene: -; v_gene: TRBV5-1; abundance: once; j_gene: TRBJ1-3; len: 15; CDR3aa: CASSLSGVSGNTIYF; CDR3nt: TGCGCCAGCAGCTTGTCGGGGGTATCTGGAAACACCATATATTTT